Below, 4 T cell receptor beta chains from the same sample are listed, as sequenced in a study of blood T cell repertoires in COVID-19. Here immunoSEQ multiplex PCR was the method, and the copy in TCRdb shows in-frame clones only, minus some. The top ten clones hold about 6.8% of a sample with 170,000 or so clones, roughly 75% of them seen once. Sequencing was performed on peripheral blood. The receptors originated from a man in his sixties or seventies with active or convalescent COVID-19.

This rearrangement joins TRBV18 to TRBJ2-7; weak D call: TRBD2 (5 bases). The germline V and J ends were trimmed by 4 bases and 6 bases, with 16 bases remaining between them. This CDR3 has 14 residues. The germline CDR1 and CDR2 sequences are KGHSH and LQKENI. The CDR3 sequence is CASSLRRSEGEQYF. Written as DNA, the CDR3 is TGTGCCAGCTCACTTAGACGTTCTGAGGGCGAGCAGTACTTC. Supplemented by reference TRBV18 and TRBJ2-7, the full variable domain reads NAGVMQNPRHLVRRRGQEARLRCSPMKGHSHVYWYRQLPEEGLKFMVYLQKENIIDESGMPKERFSAEFPKEGPSILRIQQVVRGDSAAYFCASSLRRSEGEQYFGPGTRLTVT.

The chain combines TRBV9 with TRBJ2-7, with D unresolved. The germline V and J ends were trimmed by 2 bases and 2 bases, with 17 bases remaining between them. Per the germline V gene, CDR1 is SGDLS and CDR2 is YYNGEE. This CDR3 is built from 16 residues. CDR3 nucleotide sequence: TGTGCCAGCAGCGTCACCGGGTCACCGGCCACCTACGAGCAGTACTTC. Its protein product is CASSVTGSPATYEQYF.

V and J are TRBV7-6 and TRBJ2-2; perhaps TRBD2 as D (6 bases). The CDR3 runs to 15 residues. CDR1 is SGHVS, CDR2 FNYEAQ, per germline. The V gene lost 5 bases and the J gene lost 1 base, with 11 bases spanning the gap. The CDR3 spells CASSGRTMNTGELFF. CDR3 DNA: TGTGCCAGCAGCGGGAGGACTATGAACACCGGGGAGCTGTTTTTT. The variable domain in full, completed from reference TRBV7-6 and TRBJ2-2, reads GAGVSQSPRYKVTKRGQDVALRCDPISGHVSLYWYRQALGQGPEFLTYFNYEAQQDKSGLPNDRFSAERPEGSISTLTIQRTEQRDSAMYRCASSGRTMNTGELFFGEGSRLTVL.

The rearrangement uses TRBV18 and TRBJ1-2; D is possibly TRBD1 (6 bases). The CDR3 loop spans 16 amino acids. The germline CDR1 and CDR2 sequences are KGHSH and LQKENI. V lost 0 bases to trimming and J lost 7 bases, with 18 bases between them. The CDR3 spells CASSPPGLQGQGGYTF. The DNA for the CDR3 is TGTGCCAGCTCACCACCGGGCTTACAGGGTCAGGGTGGCTACACCTTC.